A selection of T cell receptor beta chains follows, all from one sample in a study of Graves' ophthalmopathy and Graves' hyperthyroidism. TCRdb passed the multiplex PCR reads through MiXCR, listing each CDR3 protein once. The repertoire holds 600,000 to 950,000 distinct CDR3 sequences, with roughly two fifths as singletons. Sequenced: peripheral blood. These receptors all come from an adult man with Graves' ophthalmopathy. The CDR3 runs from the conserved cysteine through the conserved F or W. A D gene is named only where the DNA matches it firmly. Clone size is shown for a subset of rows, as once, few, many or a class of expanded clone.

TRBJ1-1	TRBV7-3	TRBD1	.	TGTGCCAGCAACCCGGGACAGGGTGAAGCTTTCTTT	CASNPGQGEAFF
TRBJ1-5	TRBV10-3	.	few	TGTGCCAGCAGTGAAGCGTCCGGCGGGGGCCCCAATCAGCCCCAGCATTTT	CASSEASGGGPNQPQHF
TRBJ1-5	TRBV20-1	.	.	TGCAGTGCTAGAGGCAACACCAATCAGCCCCAGCATTTT	CSARGNTNQPQHF
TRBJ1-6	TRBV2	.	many	TGTGCCAGCAGTGAAACGGGATCCTATAATTCACCCCTCCACTTT	CASSETGSYNSPLHF
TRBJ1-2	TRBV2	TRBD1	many	TGTGCCAGCAGCCCGGGACAGATCTATGGCTACACCTTC	CASSPGQIYGYTF
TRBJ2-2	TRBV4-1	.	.	TGCGCCAGCAGCCAAGATCCACGGAATGGGGCGAACACCGGGGAGCTGTTTTTT	CASSQDPRNGANTGELFF
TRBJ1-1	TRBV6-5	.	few	TGTGCCAGCAGTTACTCTCGCAGCTACAACACTGAAGCTTTCTTT	CASSYSRSYNTEAFF
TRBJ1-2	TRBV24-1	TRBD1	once	TGTGCCACCAGTGACGGGACAGGGGGTGATGGCTACACCTTC	CATSDGTGGDGYTF
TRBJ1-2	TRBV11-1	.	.	TGTGCCAGCTTAGCGAACCCTATTCGTGGCTACACCTTC	CASLANPIRGYTF
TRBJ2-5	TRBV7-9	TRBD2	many	TGTGCCAGCAGCCCCGGGACTAGCGGGATCCAAGAGACCCAGTACTTC	CASSPGTSGIQETQYF
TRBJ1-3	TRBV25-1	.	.	TGTGCCAGCAGGGATGCGGGGGTTCCCGCTGGAAACACCACATATTTT	CASRDAGVPAGNTTYF
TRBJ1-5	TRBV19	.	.	TGTGCCAGTAGTATTGGGACCCAGCCCCAGCATTTT	CASSIGTQPQHF
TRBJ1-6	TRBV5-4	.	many	TGTGCCAGCAGCTTGGAAAGTTATTCACCCCTCCACTTT	CASSLESYSPLHF
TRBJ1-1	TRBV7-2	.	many	TGTGCCAGCAGCTTAATGGGGGCAGGTAGCACTGAAGCTTTCTTT	CASSLMGAGSTEAFF
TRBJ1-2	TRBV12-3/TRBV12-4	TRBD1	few	TGTGCCAGCAGTCAGGGGGATTGGGGCTACACCTTC	CASSQGDWGYTF
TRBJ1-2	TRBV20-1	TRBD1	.	TGCAGTGCTAGAGATCGGGGACAGGGCCAGGGTGGCTACACCTTC	CSARDRGQGQGGYTF
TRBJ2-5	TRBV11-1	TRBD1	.	TGTGCCAGCAGCTCATTGGGACAGGGGCAAAAGACCCAGTACTTC	CASSSLGQGQKTQYF
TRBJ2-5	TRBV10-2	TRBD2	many	TGCGCCAGCAGTCGCTGGACAGCGGGAGGGCTAGACAGGTCGGAGACCCAGTACTTC	CASSRWTAGGLDRSETQYF
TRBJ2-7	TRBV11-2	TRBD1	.	TGTGCCAGCAGCCCCCGGACAGGGCCCGCGCAGTACTTC	CASSPRTGPAQYF
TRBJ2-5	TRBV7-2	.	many	TGTGCCAGCAGTCCTGGGGGGGGCAGGGAGACCCAGTACTTC	CASSPGGGRETQYF
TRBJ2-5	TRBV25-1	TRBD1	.	TGTGCCAGCAGAGAGGGACAGGTTCAAGAGACCCAGTACTTC	CASREGQVQETQYF
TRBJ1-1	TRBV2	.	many	TGTGCCAGCAGCGAAATCGATATCGGGACCACTGAAGCTTTCTTT	CASSEIDIGTTEAFF
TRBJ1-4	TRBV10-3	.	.	TGTGCCATCAGTGAGACGAAGACAGGAGCTAATGAAAAACTGTTTTTT	CAISETKTGANEKLFF
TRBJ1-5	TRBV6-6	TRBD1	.	TGTGCCAGCAGCCGGGACAGGGAGTTATCTCCCCAGCATTTT	CASSRDRELSPQHF
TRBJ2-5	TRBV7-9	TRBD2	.	TGTGCCAGCAGTAAACAACGGGGGGGAGAGACCCAGTACTTC	CASSKQRGGETQYF
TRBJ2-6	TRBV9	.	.	TGTGCCAGCAGCGTAGAAGGGGATGGGGCCAACGTCCTGACTTTC	CASSVEGDGANVLTF
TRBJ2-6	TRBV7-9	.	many	TGTGCCAGCAGCTTAGAAGGGTACAGGAGCTCTGGGGCCAACGTCCTGACTTTC	CASSLEGYRSSGANVLTF
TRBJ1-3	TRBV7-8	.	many	TGTGCCAGCAGCTTTGGAGGGGCTGGAAACACCATATATTTT	CASSFGGAGNTIYF
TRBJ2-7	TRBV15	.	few	TGTGCCACCAGCGGGGGGACAAGGAGCTCCTACGAGCAGTACTTC	CATSGGTRSSYEQYF
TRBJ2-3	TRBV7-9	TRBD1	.	TGTGCCAGCAGCTGGGTCACAGGGGTCGAGACAGATACGCAGTATTTT	CASSWVTGVETDTQYF
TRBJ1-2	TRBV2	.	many	TGTGCCAGCAGTGAGACAGACTATGGCTACACCTTC	CASSETDYGYTF
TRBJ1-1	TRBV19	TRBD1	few	TGTGCCAGTAGTATCTCGACAGGGGCGATGAACACTGAAGCTTTCTTT	CASSISTGAMNTEAFF
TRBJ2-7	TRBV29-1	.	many	TGCAGCGTTGAAGATCTTACGGATCCCTACGAGCAGTACTTC	CSVEDLTDPYEQYF
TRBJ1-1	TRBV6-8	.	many	TGTGCCAGCAGACCACAGGGAACTGAAGCTTTCTTT	CASRPQGTEAFF
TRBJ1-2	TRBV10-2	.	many	TGCGCCAGCAGTGAGTCCGGGGGGGCGCGAAAATGGGATGGCTACACCTTC	CASSESGGARKWDGYTF
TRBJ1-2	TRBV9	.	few	TGTGCCAGCAGCGACGGGGGAGCTAACTATGGCTACACCTTC	CASSDGGANYGYTF
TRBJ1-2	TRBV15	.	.	TGTGCCACCAGCAGCTTAGCCCATGGCTACACCTTC	CATSSLAHGYTF
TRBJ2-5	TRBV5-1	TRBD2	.	TGCGCCAGCCGAAGGCGGGTGCGGGGCTTAGCGGGAGTCGGCGAGACCCAGTACTTC	CASRRRVRGLAGVGETQYF
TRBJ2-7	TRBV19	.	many	TGTGCCAGTAGCAGAGCTGCCTCCTACGAGCAGTACTTC	CASSRAASYEQYF
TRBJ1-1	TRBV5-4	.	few	TGTGCCAGCAGCCCAAACGTGGCCCGGTTTACTGAAGCTTTCTTT	CASSPNVARFTEAFF
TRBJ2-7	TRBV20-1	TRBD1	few	TGCAGTGTCAACGAACCGGGACAGGGGACGTACGAGCAGTACTTC	CSVNEPGQGTYEQYF